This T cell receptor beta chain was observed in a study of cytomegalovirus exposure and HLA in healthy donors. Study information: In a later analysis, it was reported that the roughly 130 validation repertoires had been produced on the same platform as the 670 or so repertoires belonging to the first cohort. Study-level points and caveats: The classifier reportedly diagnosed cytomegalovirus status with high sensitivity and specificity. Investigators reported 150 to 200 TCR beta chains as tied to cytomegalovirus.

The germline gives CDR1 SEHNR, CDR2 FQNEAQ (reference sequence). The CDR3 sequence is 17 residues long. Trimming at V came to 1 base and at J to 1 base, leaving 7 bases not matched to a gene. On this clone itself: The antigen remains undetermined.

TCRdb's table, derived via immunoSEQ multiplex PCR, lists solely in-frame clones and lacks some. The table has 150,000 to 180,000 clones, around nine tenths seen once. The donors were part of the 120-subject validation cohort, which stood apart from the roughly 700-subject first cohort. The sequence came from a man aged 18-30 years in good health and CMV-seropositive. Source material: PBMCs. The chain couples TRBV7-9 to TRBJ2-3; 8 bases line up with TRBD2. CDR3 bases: TGTGCCAGCAGCTTAGGAAGAGCGGGGGACCGCACAGATACGCAGTATTTT. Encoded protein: CASSLGRAGDRTDTQYF.